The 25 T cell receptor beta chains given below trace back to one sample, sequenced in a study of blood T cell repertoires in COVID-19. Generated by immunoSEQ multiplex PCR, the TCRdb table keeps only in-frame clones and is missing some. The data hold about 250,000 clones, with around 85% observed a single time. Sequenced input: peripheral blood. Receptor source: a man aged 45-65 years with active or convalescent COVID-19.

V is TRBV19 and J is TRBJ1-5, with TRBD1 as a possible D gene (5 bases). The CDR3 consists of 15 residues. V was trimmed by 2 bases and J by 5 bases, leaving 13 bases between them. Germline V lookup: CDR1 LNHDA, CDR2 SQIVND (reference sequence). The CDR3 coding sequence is TGTGCCAGTAGTATATTAATCGGGACTTATCAGCCCCAGCATTTT. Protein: CASSILIGTYQPQHF.

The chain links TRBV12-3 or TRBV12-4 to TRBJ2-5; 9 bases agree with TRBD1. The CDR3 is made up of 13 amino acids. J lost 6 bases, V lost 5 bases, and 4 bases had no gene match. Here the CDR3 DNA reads TGTGCCAGCAGTAGGGGACAGGGCCAGACCCAGTACTTC. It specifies CASSRGQGQTQYF.

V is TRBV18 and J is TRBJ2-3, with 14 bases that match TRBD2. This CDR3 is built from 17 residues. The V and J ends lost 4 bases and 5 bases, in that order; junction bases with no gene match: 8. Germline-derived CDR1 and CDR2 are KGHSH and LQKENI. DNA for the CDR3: TGTGCCAGCTCACGAAGACTAGCGGGAGGGCCAGAAGATACGCAGTATTTT. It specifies CASSRRLAGGPEDTQYF.

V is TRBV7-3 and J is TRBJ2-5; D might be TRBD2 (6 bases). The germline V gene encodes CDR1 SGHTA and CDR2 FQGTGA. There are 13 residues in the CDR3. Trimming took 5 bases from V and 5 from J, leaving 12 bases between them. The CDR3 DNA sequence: TGTGCCAGCAGCATACTAGCTGCGGAGACCCAGTACTTC. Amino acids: CASSILAAETQYF. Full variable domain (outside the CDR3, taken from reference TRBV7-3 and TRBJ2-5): GAGVSQTPSNKVTEKGKYVELRCDPISGHTALYWYRQSLGQGPEFLIYFQGTGAADDSGLPNDRFFAVRPEGSVSTLKIQRTERGDSAVYLCASSILAAETQYFGPGTRLLVL.

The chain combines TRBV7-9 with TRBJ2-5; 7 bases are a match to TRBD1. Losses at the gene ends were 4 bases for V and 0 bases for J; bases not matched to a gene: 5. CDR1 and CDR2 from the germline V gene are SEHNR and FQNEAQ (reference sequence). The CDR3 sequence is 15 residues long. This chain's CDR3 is CASSSGQIYQETQYF. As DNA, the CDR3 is TGTGCCAGCAGCTCGGGACAGATATACCAAGAGACCCAGTACTTC.

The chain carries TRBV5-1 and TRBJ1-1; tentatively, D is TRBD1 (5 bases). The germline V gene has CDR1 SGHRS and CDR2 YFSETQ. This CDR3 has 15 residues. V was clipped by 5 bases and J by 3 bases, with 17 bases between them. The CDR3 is CASRPLGGEDTEAFF. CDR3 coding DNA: TGCGCCAGCAGGCCCCTCGGGGGGGAAGACACTGAAGCTTTCTTT. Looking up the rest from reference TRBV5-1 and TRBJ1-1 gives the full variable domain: KAGVTQTPRYLIKTRGQQVTLSCSPISGHRSVSWYQQTPGQGLQFLFEYFSETQRNKGNFPGRFSGRQFSNSRSEMNVSTLELGDSALYLCASRPLGGEDTEAFFGQGTRLTVV.

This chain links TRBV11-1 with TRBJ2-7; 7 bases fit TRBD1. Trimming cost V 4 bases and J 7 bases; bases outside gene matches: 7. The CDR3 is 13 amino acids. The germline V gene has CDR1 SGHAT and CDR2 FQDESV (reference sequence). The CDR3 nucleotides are TGTGCCAGCAGCTCGGACAGGACGGGTGAGCAGTACTTC. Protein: CASSSDRTGEQYF. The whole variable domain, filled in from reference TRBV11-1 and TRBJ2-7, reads EAEVAQSPRYKITEKSQAVAFWCDPISGHATLYWYRQILGQGPELLVQFQDESVVDDSQLPKDRFSAERLKGVDSTLKIQPAELGDSAMYLCASSSDRTGEQYFGPGTRLTVT.

CDR3 sequence reads: CASSQKAGVGETQYF. In nucleotides, the CDR3 is TGTGCCAGCAGCCAAAAGGCGGGAGTGGGGGAGACCCAGTACTTC. This chain links TRBV7-3 with TRBJ2-5; 7 bases agree with TRBD2. The V and J ends lost 5 bases and 5 bases, in that order; junction bases with no gene match: 11. The CDR3 is 15 amino acids. CDR1 and CDR2 (germline): SGHTA, FQGTGA. Full variable domain (outside the CDR3, taken from reference TRBV7-3 and TRBJ2-5): GAGVSQTPSNKVTEKGKYVELRCDPISGHTALYWYRQSLGQGPEFLIYFQGTGAADDSGLPNDRFFAVRPEGSVSTLKIQRTERGDSAVYLCASSQKAGVGETQYFGPGTRLLVL.

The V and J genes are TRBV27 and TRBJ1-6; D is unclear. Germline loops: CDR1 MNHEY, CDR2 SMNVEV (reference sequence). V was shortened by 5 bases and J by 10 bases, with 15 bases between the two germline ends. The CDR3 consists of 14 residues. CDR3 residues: CASSGGSPKSPLHF. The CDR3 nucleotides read TGTGCCAGCAGTGGAGGCTCTCCGAAATCACCCCTCCACTTT.

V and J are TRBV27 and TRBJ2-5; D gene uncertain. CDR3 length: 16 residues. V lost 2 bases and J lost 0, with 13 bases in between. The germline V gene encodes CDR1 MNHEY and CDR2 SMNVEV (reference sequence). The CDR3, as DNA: TGTGCCAGCAGTTTAGCGGCCGGTGGGTACCAAGAGACCCAGTACTTC. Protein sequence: CASSLAAGGYQETQYF.

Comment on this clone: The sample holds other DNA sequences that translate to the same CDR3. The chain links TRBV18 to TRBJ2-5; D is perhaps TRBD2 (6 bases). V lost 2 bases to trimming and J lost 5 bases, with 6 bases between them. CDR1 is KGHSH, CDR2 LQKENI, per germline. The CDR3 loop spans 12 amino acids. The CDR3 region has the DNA TGTGCCAGCTCACCAGCGGGGGAGACCCAGTACTTC. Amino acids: CASSPAGETQYF.

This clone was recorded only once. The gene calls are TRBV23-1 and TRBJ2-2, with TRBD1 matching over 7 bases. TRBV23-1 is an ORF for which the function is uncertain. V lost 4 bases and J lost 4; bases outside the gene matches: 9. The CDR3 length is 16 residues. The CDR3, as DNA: TGCGCCAGCAGTCCCAGAGGGGGCGTGTGCACCGGGGAGCTGTTTTTT. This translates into CASSPRGGVCTGELFF.

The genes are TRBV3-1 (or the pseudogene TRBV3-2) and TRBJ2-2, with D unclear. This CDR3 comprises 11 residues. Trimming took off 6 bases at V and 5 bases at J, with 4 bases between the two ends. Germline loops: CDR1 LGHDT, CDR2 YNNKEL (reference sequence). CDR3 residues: CASSQTGELFF. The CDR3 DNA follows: TGTGCCAGCAGTCAGACCGGGGAGCTGTTTTTT.

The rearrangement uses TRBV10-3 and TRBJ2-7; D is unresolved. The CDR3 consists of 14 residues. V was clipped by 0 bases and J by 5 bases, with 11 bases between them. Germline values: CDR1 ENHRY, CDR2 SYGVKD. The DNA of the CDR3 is TGTGCCATCAGTGAGTCAATCCGGGTCCACGAGCAGTACTTC. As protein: CAISESIRVHEQYF.

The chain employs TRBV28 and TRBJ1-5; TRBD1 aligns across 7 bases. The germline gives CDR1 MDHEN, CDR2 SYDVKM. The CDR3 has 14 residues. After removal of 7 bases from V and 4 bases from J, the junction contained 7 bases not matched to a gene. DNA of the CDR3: TGTGCCAGCAATAAGGGGGCGCGGAATCAGCCCCAGCATTTT. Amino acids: CASNKGARNQPQHF.

The CDR3 nucleotides read TGTGCCAGCAGCCTCCGAACCCCAAGCGGGGAGACCCAGTACTTC. Protein: CASSLRTPSGETQYF. The V call is TRBV3-1 (or the pseudogene TRBV3-2), the J call TRBJ2-5; TRBD2 is a possible D gene (6 bases). Trimming stripped 4 bases from V and 5 bases from J, with 17 bases between. This CDR3 contains 15 residues. Germline V gene sequence: CDR1 LGHDT, CDR2 YNNKEL (reference sequence).

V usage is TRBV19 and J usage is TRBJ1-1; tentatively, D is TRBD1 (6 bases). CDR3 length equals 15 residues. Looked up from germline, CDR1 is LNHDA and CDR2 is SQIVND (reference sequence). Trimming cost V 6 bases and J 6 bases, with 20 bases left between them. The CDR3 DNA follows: TGTGCCAGTAGGACAGGACGGATCAGTTCGGCTGAAGCTTTCTTT. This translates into CASRTGRISSAEAFF.

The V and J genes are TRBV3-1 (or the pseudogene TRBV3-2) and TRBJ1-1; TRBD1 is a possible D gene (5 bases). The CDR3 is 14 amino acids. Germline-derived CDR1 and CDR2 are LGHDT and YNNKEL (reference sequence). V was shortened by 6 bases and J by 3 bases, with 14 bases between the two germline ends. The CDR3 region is CASRPGSRDTEAFF. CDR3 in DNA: TGTGCCAGCAGACCAGGGTCCCGGGACACTGAAGCTTTCTTT.

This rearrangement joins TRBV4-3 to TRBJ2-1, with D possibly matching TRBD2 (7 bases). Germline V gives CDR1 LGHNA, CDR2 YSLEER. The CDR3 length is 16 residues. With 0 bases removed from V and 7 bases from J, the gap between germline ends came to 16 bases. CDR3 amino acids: CASSQEVTRGGNEQFF. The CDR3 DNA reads TGCGCCAGCAGCCAAGAGGTCACTAGGGGGGGGAATGAGCAGTTCTTC.

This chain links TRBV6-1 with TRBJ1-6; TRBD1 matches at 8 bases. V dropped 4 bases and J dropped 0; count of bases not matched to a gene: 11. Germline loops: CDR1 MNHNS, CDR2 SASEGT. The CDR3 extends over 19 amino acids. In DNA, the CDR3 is TGTGCCAGCAGTGGAGACAGGGGAGGGGTGAGCTCCTATAATTCACCCCTCCACTTT. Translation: CASSGDRGGVSSYNSPLHF.

The CDR3 bases are TGTGCCAGCAGACGGGGACTAGCGTGGGACTACAATGAGCAGTTCTTC. It specifies CASRRGLAWDYNEQFF. The rearrangement links TRBV3-1 (or the pseudogene TRBV3-2) to TRBJ2-1; 10 bases map to TRBD2. Per the germline V gene, CDR1 is LGHDT and CDR2 is YNNKEL (reference sequence). CDR3 size: 16 residues. Unmatched junction bases numbered 8, after V lost 6 bases and J lost 3 bases.

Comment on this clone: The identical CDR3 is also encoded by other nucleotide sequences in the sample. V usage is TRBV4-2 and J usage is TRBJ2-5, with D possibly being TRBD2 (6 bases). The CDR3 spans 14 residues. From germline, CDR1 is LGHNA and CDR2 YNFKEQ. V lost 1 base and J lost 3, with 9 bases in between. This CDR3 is CASSQGGGEETQYF. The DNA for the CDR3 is TGTGCCAGCAGCCAAGGCGGAGGGGAAGAGACCCAGTACTTC.

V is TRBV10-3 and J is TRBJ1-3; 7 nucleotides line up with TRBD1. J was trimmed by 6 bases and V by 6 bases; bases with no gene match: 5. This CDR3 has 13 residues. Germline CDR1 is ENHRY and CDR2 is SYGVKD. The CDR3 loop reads CAIRGQPENTIYF. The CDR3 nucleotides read TGTGCCATCAGGGGACAGCCCGAAAACACCATATATTTT.

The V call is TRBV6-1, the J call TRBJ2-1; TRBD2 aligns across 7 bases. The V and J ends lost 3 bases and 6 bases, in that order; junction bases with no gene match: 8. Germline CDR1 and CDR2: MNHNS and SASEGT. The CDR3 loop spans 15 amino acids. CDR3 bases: TGTGCCAGCAGTGAGAGGGCGGGAGTGGGCAATGAGCAGTTCTTC. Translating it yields CASSERAGVGNEQFF.

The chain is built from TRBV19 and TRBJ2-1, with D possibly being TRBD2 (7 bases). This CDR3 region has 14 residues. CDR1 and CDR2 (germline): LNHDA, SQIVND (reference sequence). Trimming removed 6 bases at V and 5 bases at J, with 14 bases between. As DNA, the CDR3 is TGTGCCAGTAGCGGACTAGGGGGGCACAATGAGCAGTTCTTC. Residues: CASSGLGGHNEQFF.